This T cell receptor beta chain derives from a study of cytomegalovirus exposure and HLA in healthy donors. Study summary: The use of the same platform for the 100 to 150 validation repertoires and the roughly 670 first-cohort repertoires was reported by a later analysis.

Only in-frame clones appear in the TCRdb table, and some are missing; sequencing was by immunoSEQ multiplex PCR. Of some 110,000 clones listed, approximately 91% are singletons. In germline, CDR1 is SGDLS, CDR2 YYNGEE. There are 15 residues in the CDR3. The V end lost 0 bases, the J end lost 3 bases, and 11 bases lay between the germline ends. Sequenced input: PBMCs. The chain has TRBV9 and TRBJ2-3; the D gene is possibly TRBD2 (6 bases). This TCR came from a man younger than 30 in good health and CMV-seropositive. The CDR3 DNA is TGTGCCAGCAGCGTAGCGTTTAGCGGTACAGATACGCAGTATTTT. Protein product: CASSVAFSGTDTQYF.